This T cell receptor beta chain was identified during a study of human T cells and chemical hapten exposure. TCRdb recomputed calls from the RACE reads with MiXCR, one row per CDR3 protein. The sample contains roughly 180,000 distinct CDR3 sequences, about a fifth of which appear only once. The CDR3 sequence is 16 residues long. CDR1 MNHEY and CDR2 SMNVEV come from the germline V gene (reference sequence). J lost 1 base, V lost 5 bases, and 7 bases had no gene match. Time point given: patch test 1, 2 weeks after DPC sensitization. Treatment denoted: therapeutic diphenylcyclopropenone sensitization with weekly scalp DPC. This clonotype turned up a few times.

This chain links TRBV27 with TRBJ1-5; TRBD1 aligns across 8 bases. The sequenced sample was whole blood, obtained in connection with sensitization to the hapten diphenylcyclopropenone (DPC). This sequence was found in a woman aged 45-60 years with alopecia areata. Some clones in this sample may be carry-over from other donors' samples. Here the CDR3 DNA reads TGTGCCAGCAGTCCCTACAGGGGGGTGAGCAATCAGCCCCAGCATTTT. This codes for CASSPYRGVSNQPQHF.